The rows below give T cell receptor beta chains drawn from one sample of a study of TIL therapy for anti-PD-1-resistant metastatic lung cancer. Some clones are missing from TCRdb's copy, which holds only in-frame ones; the method was immunoSEQ multiplex PCR. The sample has roughly 8,000 clones; under 75% are singletons. The source was tumor tissue, collected at baseline. The receptors shown here come from a person aged 25-85 years with non-small cell lung cancer. CDR3s include the opening cysteine and the closing phenylalanine or tryptophan. The order of the fields is J gene, clone size, D gene, V gene, CDR3 DNA, CDR3 protein. A D gene is named only where the DNA matches it firmly. A row's size may be missing; if present it is once, few, many or a size class.

>TRBJ1-6|-|-|TRBV7-9
TGTGCCAGCAGCCCCTGGCGACCCCGGGGCGATAATTCACCCCTCCACTTT
CASSPWRPRGDNSPLHF
>TRBJ2-6|-|-|TRBV6-1
TGTGCCAGCAGTGCAGAGTCCTCTGGGGCCAACGTCCTGACTTTC
CASSAESSGANVLTF
>TRBJ2-3|once|TRBD2|TRBV7-3
TGTGCCAGCAGCTCTAGGACTAGCGGGGGGGCTAAAGATACGCAGTATTTT
CASSSRTSGGAKDTQYF
>TRBJ2-7|-|-|TRBV9
TGTGCCAGCAGCGTAGGGGCTACCTACGAGCAGTACTTC
CASSVGATYEQYF
>TRBJ1-6|once|-|TRBV6-5
TGTGCCAGCAGTTATTCCGACAACTCACCCCTCCACTTT
CASSYSDNSPLHF
>TRBJ2-2|-|-|TRBV5-1
TGCGCCAGCAGCCAGACAGGGAACACCGGGGAGCTGTTTTTT
CASSQTGNTGELFF
>TRBJ2-1|-|TRBD2|TRBV9
TGTGCCAGCAGCGTAGGAGCGGGAGCGATCAATGAGCAGTTCTTC
CASSVGAGAINEQFF
>TRBJ2-1|-|-|TRBV28
TGTGCCAGCAGTTCACCCTCTCATCCAATTTCGAAGTTCTTC
CASSSPSHPISKFF
>TRBJ2-5|-|-|TRBV21-1
TGTGCCAGCAGCAAAGGGGGTACAGGGGAAGTGGTAGAGACCCAGTACTTC
CASSKGGTGEVVETQYF
>TRBJ2-1|-|TRBD2|TRBV2
TGTGCCAGCACTAGCGGGGGGGCCATTCAGCAGTTCTTC
CASTSGGAIQQFF
>TRBJ1-6|-|-|TRBV7-9
TGTGCCAGCAGCTTAGGATGGACATCGGGTTCACCCCTCCACTTT
CASSLGWTSGSPLHF
>TRBJ1-2|-|-|TRBV6-4
TGTGCCAGCAGTGAAGAGGGGCGAGGCCGCGGCTACACCTTC
CASSEEGRGRGYTF
>TRBJ2-7|-|TRBD1|TRBV2
TGTGCCAGCAACAGGGGGCCTTGGGAGCAGTACTTC
CASNRGPWEQYF
>TRBJ1-4|-|-|TRBV2
TGTGCCAGCACCCGGTCACAGTCGTCTGAAAAACTGTTTTTT
CASTRSQSSEKLFF
>TRBJ1-2|once|-|TRBV19
TGTGCCAGTAGTATAAGAGGGCGCGGCTACACCTTC
CASSIRGRGYTF
>TRBJ2-1|-|-|TRBV4-3
TGCGCCAGCGGGTCTGGCAATGAGCAGTTCTTC
CASGSGNEQFF
>TRBJ2-2|few|TRBD2|TRBV9
TGTGCCAGCAGCGTAACTAGCGCGGGAGGGGAGCTGTTTTTT
CASSVTSAGGELFF
>TRBJ1-2|few|TRBD1|TRBV19
TGTGCCAGTAGTATACAAGGACAGGGAAGGAACTATGGCTACACCTTC
CASSIQGQGRNYGYTF
>TRBJ2-7|-|TRBD2|TRBV18
TGTGCCAGCTCACCGGGACTAGACTACGAGCAGTACTTC
CASSPGLDYEQYF
>TRBJ1-4|-|TRBD1|TRBV5-6
TGTGCCAGCAGCTCAGGGACAGGGCGCCATGAAAAACTGTTTTTT
CASSSGTGRHEKLFF
>TRBJ1-2|-|TRBD1|TRBV9
TGTGCCAGCAGCGTAGCTACAGGGGGCAACTATGGCTACACCTTC
CASSVATGGNYGYTF
>TRBJ2-1|-|-|TRBV30
TGTGCCTGCGGGAGATGGGGCAATGAGCAGTTCTTC
CACGRWGNEQFF
>TRBJ2-4|-|TRBD2|TRBV12-5
TGTGCTAGTGGTTTGTTCCGGCGGGAGGGGAACATTCAGTACTTC
CASGLFRREGNIQYF
>TRBJ2-3|-|TRBD1|TRBV28
TGTGCCAGCAGAACAGGGGTCCGGACAGATACGCAGTATTTT
CASRTGVRTDTQYF
>TRBJ1-1|-|-|TRBV18
TGTGCCAGCTCACCTTACAGGGAGGTTGGCACTGAAGCTTTCTTT
CASSPYREVGTEAFF
>TRBJ2-7|-|-|TRBV29-1
TGCAGCGTTGGGCCGGGCCTCTCCTACGAGCAGTACTTC
CSVGPGLSYEQYF
>TRBJ2-1|-|-|TRBV5-4
TGTGCCAGCAGCTTGAACAGGGAATACAATGAGCAGTTCTTC
CASSLNREYNEQFF
>TRBJ2-7|-|-|TRBV6-6
TGTGCCAGCGAGGGGGGGTCCGACGAGCAGTACTTC
CASEGGSDEQYF
>TRBJ2-1|-|TRBD2|TRBV28
TGTGCCAGCAGTTTATCATCCCCCGCGACTAGCGGACGAAATGAGCAGTTCTTC
CASSLSSPATSGRNEQFF
>TRBJ2-7|-|-|TRBV7-3
TGTGCCAGCAGCTTAAAGGTCAGAGACGAGCAGTACTTC
CASSLKVRDEQYF
>TRBJ2-1|-|-|TRBV7-2
TGTGCCAGCAGCCCACGAAGGTCCTACAATGAGCAGTTCTTC
CASSPRRSYNEQFF
>TRBJ2-2|-|-|TRBV15
TGTGCCACCAGCAGAGAGGTCCTCGGGGAGCTGTTTTTT
CATSREVLGELFF
>TRBJ1-3|medium-sized|-|TRBV28
TGTGCCAGCAGTCCCGGGACGCTCTCTGGAAACACCATATATTTT
CASSPGTLSGNTIYF
>TRBJ2-7|-|TRBD2|TRBV7-3
TGTGCCAGCAGCCCACCGGGGGGCTACGAGCAGTACTTC
CASSPPGGYEQYF
>TRBJ2-1|-|-|TRBV11-2
TGTGCCAGCAGCTTAGGACTTGGGGCGGGGAACAATGAGCAGTTCTTC
CASSLGLGAGNNEQFF
>TRBJ2-6|-|TRBD1|TRBV29-1
TGCAGCGTTCTTCCAAAGGGGGCTTTAACAGTCTCTGGGGCCAACGTCCTGACTTTC
CSVLPKGALTVSGANVLTF
>TRBJ2-7|-|-|TRBV9
TGTGCCAGCAGCGAACAGGGTGAATCCTACGAGCAGTACTTC
CASSEQGESYEQYF
>TRBJ1-6|-|-|TRBV11-2
TGTGCCAGCAGCTTAAGGCAGTATAATTCACCCCTCCACTTT
CASSLRQYNSPLHF
>TRBJ2-7|-|-|TRBV2
TGTGCCAGCAGTGAATCCCAATTCGAGCAGTACTTC
CASSESQFEQYF
>TRBJ2-7|-|-|TRBV7-2
TGTGCCAGCAGCCGTACGACGGGCAATTCCTACGAGCAGTACTTC
CASSRTTGNSYEQYF
>TRBJ2-1|-|-|TRBV28
TGTGCCAGCAGTGCGGACTGGGTGAACAATGAGCAGTTCTTC
CASSADWVNNEQFF
>TRBJ1-1|-|-|TRBV6-1
TGTGCCAGCGTCGAAAGGAAGAACACTGAAGCTTTCTTT
CASVERKNTEAFF
>TRBJ2-1|-|-|TRBV5-1
TGCGCCAGCAGTTTGATGAGTCTGGTTGAGCAGTTCTTC
CASSLMSLVEQFF
>TRBJ2-5|-|-|TRBV5-1
TGCGCCAGCAGCCGTGATGGGGGGAGGCTTCAAGAGACCCAGTACTTC
CASSRDGGRLQETQYF
>TRBJ2-7|-|-|TRBV7-2
TGTGCCAGCAGCCCAAGCTTCCCTGGAAACGAGCAGTACTTC
CASSPSFPGNEQYF
>TRBJ1-2|-|-|TRBV7-2
TGTGCCAGCAGCTTAAGGAGCGGGATTGAGGGCTACACCTTC
CASSLRSGIEGYTF
>TRBJ1-1|few|TRBD1|TRBV9
TGTGCCAGCAGCCCGACAGGGAGCGCTGAAGCTTTCTTT
CASSPTGSAEAFF
>TRBJ1-6|-|-|TRBV5-6
TGTGCCAGCAGCTGGGGGACTAGCTCCTATAATTCACCCCTCCACTTT
CASSWGTSSYNSPLHF
>TRBJ1-6|-|-|TRBV6-5
TGTGCCAGCACTCCTGGGGGTGTATCACCCCTCCACTTT
CASTPGGVSPLHF
>TRBJ2-2|-|-|TRBV7-2
TGTGCCAGCAGCTCCAGTCGTCTGAACACCGGGGAGCTGTTTTTT
CASSSSRLNTGELFF
>TRBJ2-7|-|TRBD1|TRBV5-1
TGCGCCAGCAGCCTCAGACAGGGGGGCTACGAGCAGTACTTC
CASSLRQGGYEQYF
>TRBJ2-2|few|TRBD1|TRBV30
TGTGCCTGGAGGGACAGGGTGGACACCGGGGAGCTGTTTTTT
CAWRDRVDTGELFF
>TRBJ1-1|-|TRBD1|TRBV29-1
TGCAGCGTTGATCCACGGGACAGGGGGGGCGCTGAAGCTTTCTTT
CSVDPRDRGGAEAFF
>TRBJ2-7|-|-|TRBV19
TGTGCCAGTAGTATTCGCCTACAGGGTTACGAGCAGTACTTC
CASSIRLQGYEQYF